This TCR beta chain was captured in a study of T-cell memory formation after mild COVID-19. V lost 0 bases and J 4 bases, leaving 9 bases between the germline ends. The CDR3 loop spans 15 amino acids. Germline CDR1 is PRHDT and CDR2 is FYEKMQ (reference sequence). TCRdb reprocessed the 5' RACE reads with MiXCR, giving one entry per CDR3 protein. The sample lists around 510,000 distinct CDR3 sequences; roughly 22% were seen once. The clonotype originates from an adult woman who had mild COVID-19 (a few samples of this study predate the infection). Cell type and time point are not known. The chain recombines TRBV13 with TRBJ2-2; TRBD1 is a possible D gene (6 bases). Material for sequencing was PBMCs or a T cell subset sorted from them (not recorded which). The CDR3 loop reads CASSLGNRVTGELFF. The CDR3 nucleotides read TGTGCCAGCAGCTTAGGCAACAGGGTCACCGGGGAGCTGTTTTTT. Looking up the rest from reference TRBV13 and TRBJ2-2 gives the full variable domain: AAGVIQSPRHLIKEKRETATLKCYPIPRHDTVYWYQQGPGQDPQFLISFYEKMQSDKGSIPDRFSAQQFSDYHSELNMSSLELGDSALYFCASSLGNRVTGELFFGEGSRLTVL.